The clone carrying this T cell receptor (beta chain) was seen a single time. Germline V lookup: CDR1 GTSNPN, CDR2 SVGIG (reference sequence). With 2 bases clipped from V and 4 bases from J, the junction kept 12 bases outside the gene matches. This CDR3 is built from 17 residues. The entry originates in a study of cytotoxic CD8 clonotypes in ibrutinib-treated CLL. The table came from immunoSEQ multiplex PCR; TCRdb's copy has only in-frame clones and leaves some out. This sample has about 70,000 clones; around nine tenths occur once, and the top ten carry approximately 3.1%. This chain links TRBV30 with TRBJ2-5; TRBD2 agrees at 11 bases. The clonotype comes from a human donor with chronic lymphocytic leukemia. Sequencing used PBMCs, obtained after 12 months of ibrutinib treatment. Here the CDR3 DNA reads TGTGCCTGGAGTCAAGGGGTACTTAGCGGGAGGGGAGAGACCCAGTACTTC. Its protein product is CAWSQGVLSGRGETQYF.